This TCR beta chain was obtained from a study of sequential checkpoint blockade in melanoma (dated by TCRdb to about 2019). Describing the broader study: Patients were randomized 1:1 to first-line nivolumab followed by ipilimumab (arm A) or ipilimumab followed by nivolumab (arm B). Maintenance nivolumab was given following each of the two trial sequences. DNA from 75 to 100 melanoma tumor samples collected before treatment underwent TCRbeta immunosequencing. Matched tumor biopsies were taken from approximately 20 patients before treatment and at week 13, after single-agent nivolumab (arm A) or ipilimumab (arm B). The same lesion was the source of around 80% of the matched pre- and post-treatment tumor biopsy pairs. Paper-wide results and their limitations: Patients whose tumor T-cell fraction and clonality increased by week 13 were about 30 times more likely to achieve clinical benefit. In the nivolumab-first arm (arm A), an association was found between pretreatment tumor TIL clonality and response (P = .04). Tumor T-cell fraction and clonality correlated with PD-L1 staining and CD8+ T-cell counts but not with mutational load. Validation of the response-prediction model combining TCR metrics and mutation burden is needed in larger, independent patient cohorts. Small sample sizes and reduced statistical power limited the within-arm analyses of tumor T-cell fraction.

The treatment or condition label of this sample denotes: randomized to nivolumab then ipilimumab (arm A) or the reverse (arm B). Prior DNA-damaging chemotherapy had not been received by any trial patient. CheckMate 064, a randomized, open-label phase II trial of sequential checkpoint blockade, was the source of the samples, all of which came from patients with melanoma. Genomic DNA from formalin-fixed paraffin-embedded (FFPE) tissue samples served as the input for tumor TCR sequencing. TCRbeta CDR3 regions were immunosequenced from genomic DNA with the immunoSEQ Assay. Before high-throughput sequencing, genomic DNA was amplified using bias-controlled multiplex PCR. The original methods were these. To quantify the absolute abundance of each unique TCRbeta CDR3 region, the sequences were collapsed and filtered. Clonality was defined as 1 minus Pielou's evenness and was calculated using productive rearrangements only. Tumor T-cell fraction was calculated by normalizing TCRbeta template counts to the amount of usable DNA, which was estimated from several housekeeping genes. A previously published method was used to identify clones whose frequencies were significantly greater in on-treatment samples than in baseline samples. TCRdb holds this immuneACCESS table with in-frame rearrangements only. Some clones are missing; in checked studies, unresolved V genes explain under half, and the rest has no known cause. For V, J and clone size, that table is used; D and trimming come from the DNA. The sample table contains some 4,100 clones; only one count was recorded for approximately 19% of them. Roughly 24% of the sample is held by the ten biggest clonotypes.

This clone was observed many times. Which antigen it targets is not known. The record has no base qualities; no much larger clone is one base away. This TCR came from a human donor with melanoma. The specimen was tumor tissue (inferred from file names), collected from a patient given nivolumab and ipilimumab in sequence.

The nucleotide sequence reads as follows: TGTGCCAGCAGCTCCGGGACAGGGTCTGGGGCCAACGTCCTGACTTTC. The translation is CASSSGTGSGANVLTF. In this chain, TRBV11-3 is recombined with TRBJ2-6; 9 bases in the middle match TRBD1. Including cysteine and phenylalanine, the CDR3 has 16 amino acids. Only CDR3 DNA is held: 48 bases, read in frame from base 1. Trimming accounts for 4 bases at V and 1 base at J, while the number of junction bases matched to no gene is 2. CDR1 and CDR2 were assigned from the germline V gene as SGHNT and YENEEA.